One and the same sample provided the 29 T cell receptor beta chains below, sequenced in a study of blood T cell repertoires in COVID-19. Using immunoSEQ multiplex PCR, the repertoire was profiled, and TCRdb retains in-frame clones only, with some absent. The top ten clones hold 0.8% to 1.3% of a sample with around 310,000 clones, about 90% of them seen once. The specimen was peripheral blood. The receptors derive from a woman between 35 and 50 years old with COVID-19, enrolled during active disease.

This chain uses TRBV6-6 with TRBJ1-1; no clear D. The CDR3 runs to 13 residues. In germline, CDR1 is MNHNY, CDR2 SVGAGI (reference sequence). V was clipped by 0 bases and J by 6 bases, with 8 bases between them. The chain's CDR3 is CASSYSKPPEAFF. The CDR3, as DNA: TGTGCCAGCAGTTACTCGAAGCCACCTGAAGCTTTCTTT.

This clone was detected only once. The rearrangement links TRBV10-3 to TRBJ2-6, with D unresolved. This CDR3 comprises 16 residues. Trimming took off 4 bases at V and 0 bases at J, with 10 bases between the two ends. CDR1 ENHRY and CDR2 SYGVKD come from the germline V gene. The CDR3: CAISGAYGSGANVLTF. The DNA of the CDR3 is TGTGCCATCAGTGGGGCTTATGGCTCTGGGGCCAACGTCCTGACTTTC.

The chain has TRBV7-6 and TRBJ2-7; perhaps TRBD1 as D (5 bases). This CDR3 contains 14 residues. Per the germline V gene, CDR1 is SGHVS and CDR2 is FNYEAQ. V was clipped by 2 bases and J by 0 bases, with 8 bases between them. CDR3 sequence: CASSLFDSSYEQYF. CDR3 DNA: TGTGCCAGCAGCTTATTCGACAGCTCCTACGAGCAGTACTTC. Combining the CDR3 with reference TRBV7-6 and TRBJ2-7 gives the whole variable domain GAGVSQSPRYKVTKRGQDVALRCDPISGHVSLYWYRQALGQGPEFLTYFNYEAQQDKSGLPNDRFSAERPEGSISTLTIQRTEQRDSAMYRCASSLFDSSYEQYFGPGTRLTVT.

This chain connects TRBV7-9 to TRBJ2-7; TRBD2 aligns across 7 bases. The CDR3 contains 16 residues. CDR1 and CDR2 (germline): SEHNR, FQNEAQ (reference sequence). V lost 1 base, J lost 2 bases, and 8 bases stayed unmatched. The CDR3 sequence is CASSLGPAGLTYEQYF. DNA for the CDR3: TGTGCCAGCAGCTTAGGACCAGCGGGACTCACCTACGAGCAGTACTTC.

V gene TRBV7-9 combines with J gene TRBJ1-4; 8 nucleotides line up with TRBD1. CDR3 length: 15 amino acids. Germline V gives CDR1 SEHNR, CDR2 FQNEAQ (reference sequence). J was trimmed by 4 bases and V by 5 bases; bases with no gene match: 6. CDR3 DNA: TGTGCCAGCAGCGCCCCGACAGGGGTTAATGAAAAACTGTTTTTT. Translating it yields CASSAPTGVNEKLFF.

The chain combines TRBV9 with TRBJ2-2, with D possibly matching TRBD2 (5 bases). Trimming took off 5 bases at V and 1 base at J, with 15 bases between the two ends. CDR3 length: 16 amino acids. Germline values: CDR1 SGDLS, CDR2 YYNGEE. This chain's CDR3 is CASSINGERNTGELFF. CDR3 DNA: TGTGCCAGCAGTATCAACGGGGAGAGGAACACCGGGGAGCTGTTTTTT.

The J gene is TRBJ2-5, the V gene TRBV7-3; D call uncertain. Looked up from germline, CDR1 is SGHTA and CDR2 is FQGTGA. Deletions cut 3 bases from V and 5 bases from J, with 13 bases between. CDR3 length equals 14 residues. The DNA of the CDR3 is TGTGCCAGCAGCTTTTTAGGTTCGGAGGAGACCCAGTACTTC. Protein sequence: CASSFLGSEETQYF.

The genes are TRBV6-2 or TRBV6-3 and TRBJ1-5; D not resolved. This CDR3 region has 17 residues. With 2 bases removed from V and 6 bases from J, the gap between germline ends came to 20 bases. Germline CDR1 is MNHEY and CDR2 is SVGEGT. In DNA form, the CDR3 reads TGTGCCAGCAGTTACGGGTCGGCTCAGCCGCGGTCTCAGCCCCAGCATTTT. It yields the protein CASSYGSAQPRSQPQHF.

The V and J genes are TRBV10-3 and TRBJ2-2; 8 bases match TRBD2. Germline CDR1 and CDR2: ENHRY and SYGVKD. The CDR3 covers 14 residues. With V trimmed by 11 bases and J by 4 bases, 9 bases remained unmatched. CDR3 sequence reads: CALSGAGGTGELFF. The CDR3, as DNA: TGTGCCTTATCCGGGGCGGGAGGCACCGGGGAGCTGTTTTTT.

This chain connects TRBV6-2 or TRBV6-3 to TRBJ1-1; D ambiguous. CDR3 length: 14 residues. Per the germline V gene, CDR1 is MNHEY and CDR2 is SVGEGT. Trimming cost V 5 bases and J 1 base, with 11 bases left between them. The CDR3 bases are TGTGCCAGCAGTATGAGGATCTCGAACACTGAAGCTTTCTTT. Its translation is CASSMRISNTEAFF.

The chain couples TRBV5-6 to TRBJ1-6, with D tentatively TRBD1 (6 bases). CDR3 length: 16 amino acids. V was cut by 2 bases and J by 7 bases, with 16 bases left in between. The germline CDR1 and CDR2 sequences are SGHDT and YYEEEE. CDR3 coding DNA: TGTGCCAGCAGCTTCCTTGGGGGCAGGGAGAATTCACCCCTCCACTTT. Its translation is CASSFLGGRENSPLHF.

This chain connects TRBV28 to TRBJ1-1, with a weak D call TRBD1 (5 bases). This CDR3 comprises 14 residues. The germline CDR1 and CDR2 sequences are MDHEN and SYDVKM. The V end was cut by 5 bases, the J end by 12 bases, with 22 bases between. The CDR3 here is CASSPPRGGETTFF. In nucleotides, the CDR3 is TGTGCCAGCAGTCCCCCACGTGGGGGGGAAACTACTTTCTTT.

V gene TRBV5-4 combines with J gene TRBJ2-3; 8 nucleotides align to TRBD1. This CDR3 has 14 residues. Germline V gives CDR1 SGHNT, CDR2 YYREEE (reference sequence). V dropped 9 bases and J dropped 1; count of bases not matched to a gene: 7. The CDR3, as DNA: TGTGCCACCTCCCAGGGGGCCGGCACAGATACGCAGTATTTT. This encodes CATSQGAGTDTQYF.

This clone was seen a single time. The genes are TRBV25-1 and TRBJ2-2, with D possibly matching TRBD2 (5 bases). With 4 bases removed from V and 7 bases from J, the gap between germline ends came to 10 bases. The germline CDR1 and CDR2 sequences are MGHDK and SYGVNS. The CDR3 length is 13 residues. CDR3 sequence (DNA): TGTGCCAGCAGTGTTCTTCGGGGCGGGGAGCTGTTTTTT. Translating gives CASSVLRGGELFF.

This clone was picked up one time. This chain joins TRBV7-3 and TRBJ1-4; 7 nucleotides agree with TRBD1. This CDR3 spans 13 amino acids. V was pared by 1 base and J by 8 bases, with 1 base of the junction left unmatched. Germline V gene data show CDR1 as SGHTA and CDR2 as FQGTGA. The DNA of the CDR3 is TGTGCCAGCAGCTTAAGACAGGGCGAAAAACTGTTTTTT. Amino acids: CASSLRQGEKLFF.

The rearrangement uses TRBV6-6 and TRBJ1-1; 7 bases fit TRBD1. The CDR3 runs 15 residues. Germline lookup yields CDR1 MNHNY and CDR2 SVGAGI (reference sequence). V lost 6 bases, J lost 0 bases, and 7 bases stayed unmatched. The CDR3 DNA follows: TGTGCCAGCAGAGGGGACAGAGCAATGAACACTGAAGCTTTCTTT. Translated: CASRGDRAMNTEAFF.

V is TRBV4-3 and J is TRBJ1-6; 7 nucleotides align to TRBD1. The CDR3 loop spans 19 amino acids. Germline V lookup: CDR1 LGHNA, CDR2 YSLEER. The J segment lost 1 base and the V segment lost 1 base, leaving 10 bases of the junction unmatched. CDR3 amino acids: CASSQVTDRAGSYNSPLHF. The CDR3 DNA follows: TGCGCCAGCAGCCAAGTCACAGACAGGGCTGGGTCCTATAATTCACCCCTCCACTTT.

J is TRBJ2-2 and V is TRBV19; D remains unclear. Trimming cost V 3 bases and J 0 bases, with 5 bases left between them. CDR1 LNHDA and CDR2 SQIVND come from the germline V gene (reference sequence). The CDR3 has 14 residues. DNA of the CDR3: TGTGCCAGTAGTATTGAGGCGAACACCGGGGAGCTGTTTTTT. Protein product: CASSIEANTGELFF.

The CDR3 sequence: CASSLDRVMGSPLHF. The CDR3 DNA reads as TGCGCCAGCAGCTTGGACAGGGTAATGGGATCACCCCTCCACTTT. This chain links TRBV5-1 with TRBJ1-6; tentatively, D is TRBD1 (6 bases). Trimming cost V 0 bases and J 10 bases, with 14 bases left between them. This CDR3 region has 15 residues. The germline V gene encodes CDR1 SGHRS and CDR2 YFSETQ.

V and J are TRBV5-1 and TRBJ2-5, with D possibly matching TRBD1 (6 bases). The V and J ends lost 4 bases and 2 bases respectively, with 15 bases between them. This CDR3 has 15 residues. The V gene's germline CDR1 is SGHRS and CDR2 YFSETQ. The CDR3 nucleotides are TGCGCCAGCAGCCTTCTTGGGACATCTCAAGAGACCCAGTACTTC. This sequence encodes CASSLLGTSQETQYF.

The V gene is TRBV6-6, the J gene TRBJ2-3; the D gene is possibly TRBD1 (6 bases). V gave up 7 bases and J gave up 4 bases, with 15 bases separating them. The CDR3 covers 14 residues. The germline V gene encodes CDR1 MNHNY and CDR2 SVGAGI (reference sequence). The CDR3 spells CASTSRGRADTQYF. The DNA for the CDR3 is TGTGCCAGCACTAGCAGGGGACGCGCAGATACGCAGTATTTT.

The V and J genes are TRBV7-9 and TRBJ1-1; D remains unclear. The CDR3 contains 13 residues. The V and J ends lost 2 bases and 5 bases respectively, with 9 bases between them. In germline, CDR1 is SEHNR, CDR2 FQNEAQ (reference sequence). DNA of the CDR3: TGTGCCAGCAGCTTACTCTCCCCGACTGAAGCTTTCTTT. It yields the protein CASSLLSPTEAFF.

The CDR3 DNA reads TGTGCCAGCTCACAGACAGGGGGCGCGGCGAACACTGAAGCTTTCTTT. Amino acids: CASSQTGGAANTEAFF. The J gene is TRBJ1-1, the V gene TRBV18, with 10 bases matching TRBD1. Germline assignment: CDR1 KGHSH and CDR2 LQKENI. The CDR3 has 16 residues. V gave up 4 bases and J gave up 1 base; unmatched junction bases: 6.

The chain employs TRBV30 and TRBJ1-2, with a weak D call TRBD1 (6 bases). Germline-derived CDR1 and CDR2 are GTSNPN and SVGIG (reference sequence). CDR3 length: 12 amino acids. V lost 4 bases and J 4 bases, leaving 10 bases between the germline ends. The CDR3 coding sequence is TGTGCCTGGACAGGGGATCTCTATGGCTACACCTTC. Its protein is CAWTGDLYGYTF.

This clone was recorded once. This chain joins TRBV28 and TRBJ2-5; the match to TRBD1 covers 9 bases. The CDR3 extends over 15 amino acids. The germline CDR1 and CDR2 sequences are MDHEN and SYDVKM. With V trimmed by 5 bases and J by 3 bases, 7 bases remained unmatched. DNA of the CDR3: TGTGCCAGCAGTGTACAGGGGGCGATCGAAGAGACCCAGTACTTC. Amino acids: CASSVQGAIEETQYF.

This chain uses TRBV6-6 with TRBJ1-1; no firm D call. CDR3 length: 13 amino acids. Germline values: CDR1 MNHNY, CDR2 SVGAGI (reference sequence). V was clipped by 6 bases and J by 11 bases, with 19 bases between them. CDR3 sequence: CASRTARDRGAFF. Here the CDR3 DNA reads TGTGCCAGCAGAACCGCACGTGACCGCGGGGCTTTCTTT.

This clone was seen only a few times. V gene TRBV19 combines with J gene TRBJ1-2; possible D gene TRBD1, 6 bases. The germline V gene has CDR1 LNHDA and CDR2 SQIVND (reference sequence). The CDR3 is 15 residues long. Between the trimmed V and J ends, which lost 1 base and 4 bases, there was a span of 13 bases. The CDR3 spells CASSIGLGQLYGYTF. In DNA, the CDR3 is TGTGCCAGTAGTATAGGCCTCGGACAGCTCTATGGCTACACCTTC.

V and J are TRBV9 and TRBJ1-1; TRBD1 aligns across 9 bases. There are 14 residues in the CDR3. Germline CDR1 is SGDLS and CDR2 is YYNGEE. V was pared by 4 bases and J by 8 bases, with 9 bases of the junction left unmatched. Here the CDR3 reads CASSPTLDRGEAFF. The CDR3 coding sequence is TGTGCCAGCAGCCCGACCCTCGACAGGGGGGAAGCTTTCTTT.

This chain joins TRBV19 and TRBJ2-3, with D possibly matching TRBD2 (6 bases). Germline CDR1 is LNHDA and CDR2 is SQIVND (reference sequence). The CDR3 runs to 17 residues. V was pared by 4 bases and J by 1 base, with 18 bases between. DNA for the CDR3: TGTGCCAGTAGTACCCCCCCTCGGCGGGGACGCACAGATACGCAGTATTTT. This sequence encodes CASSTPPRRGRTDTQYF.